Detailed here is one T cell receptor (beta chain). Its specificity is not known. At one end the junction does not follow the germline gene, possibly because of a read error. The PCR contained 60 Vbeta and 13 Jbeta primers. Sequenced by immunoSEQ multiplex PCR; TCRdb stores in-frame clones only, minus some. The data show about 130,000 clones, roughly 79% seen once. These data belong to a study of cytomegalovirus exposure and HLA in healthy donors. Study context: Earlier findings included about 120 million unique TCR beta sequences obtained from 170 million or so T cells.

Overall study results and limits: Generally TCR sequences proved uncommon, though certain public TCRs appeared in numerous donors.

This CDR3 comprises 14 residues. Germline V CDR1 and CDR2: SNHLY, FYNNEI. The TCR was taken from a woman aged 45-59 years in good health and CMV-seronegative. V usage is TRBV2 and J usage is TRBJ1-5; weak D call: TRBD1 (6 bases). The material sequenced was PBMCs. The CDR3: CASSGGTGHQPQNF. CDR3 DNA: TGTGCCAGCAGCGGAGGTACGGGACATCAGCCCCAGAATTTT.